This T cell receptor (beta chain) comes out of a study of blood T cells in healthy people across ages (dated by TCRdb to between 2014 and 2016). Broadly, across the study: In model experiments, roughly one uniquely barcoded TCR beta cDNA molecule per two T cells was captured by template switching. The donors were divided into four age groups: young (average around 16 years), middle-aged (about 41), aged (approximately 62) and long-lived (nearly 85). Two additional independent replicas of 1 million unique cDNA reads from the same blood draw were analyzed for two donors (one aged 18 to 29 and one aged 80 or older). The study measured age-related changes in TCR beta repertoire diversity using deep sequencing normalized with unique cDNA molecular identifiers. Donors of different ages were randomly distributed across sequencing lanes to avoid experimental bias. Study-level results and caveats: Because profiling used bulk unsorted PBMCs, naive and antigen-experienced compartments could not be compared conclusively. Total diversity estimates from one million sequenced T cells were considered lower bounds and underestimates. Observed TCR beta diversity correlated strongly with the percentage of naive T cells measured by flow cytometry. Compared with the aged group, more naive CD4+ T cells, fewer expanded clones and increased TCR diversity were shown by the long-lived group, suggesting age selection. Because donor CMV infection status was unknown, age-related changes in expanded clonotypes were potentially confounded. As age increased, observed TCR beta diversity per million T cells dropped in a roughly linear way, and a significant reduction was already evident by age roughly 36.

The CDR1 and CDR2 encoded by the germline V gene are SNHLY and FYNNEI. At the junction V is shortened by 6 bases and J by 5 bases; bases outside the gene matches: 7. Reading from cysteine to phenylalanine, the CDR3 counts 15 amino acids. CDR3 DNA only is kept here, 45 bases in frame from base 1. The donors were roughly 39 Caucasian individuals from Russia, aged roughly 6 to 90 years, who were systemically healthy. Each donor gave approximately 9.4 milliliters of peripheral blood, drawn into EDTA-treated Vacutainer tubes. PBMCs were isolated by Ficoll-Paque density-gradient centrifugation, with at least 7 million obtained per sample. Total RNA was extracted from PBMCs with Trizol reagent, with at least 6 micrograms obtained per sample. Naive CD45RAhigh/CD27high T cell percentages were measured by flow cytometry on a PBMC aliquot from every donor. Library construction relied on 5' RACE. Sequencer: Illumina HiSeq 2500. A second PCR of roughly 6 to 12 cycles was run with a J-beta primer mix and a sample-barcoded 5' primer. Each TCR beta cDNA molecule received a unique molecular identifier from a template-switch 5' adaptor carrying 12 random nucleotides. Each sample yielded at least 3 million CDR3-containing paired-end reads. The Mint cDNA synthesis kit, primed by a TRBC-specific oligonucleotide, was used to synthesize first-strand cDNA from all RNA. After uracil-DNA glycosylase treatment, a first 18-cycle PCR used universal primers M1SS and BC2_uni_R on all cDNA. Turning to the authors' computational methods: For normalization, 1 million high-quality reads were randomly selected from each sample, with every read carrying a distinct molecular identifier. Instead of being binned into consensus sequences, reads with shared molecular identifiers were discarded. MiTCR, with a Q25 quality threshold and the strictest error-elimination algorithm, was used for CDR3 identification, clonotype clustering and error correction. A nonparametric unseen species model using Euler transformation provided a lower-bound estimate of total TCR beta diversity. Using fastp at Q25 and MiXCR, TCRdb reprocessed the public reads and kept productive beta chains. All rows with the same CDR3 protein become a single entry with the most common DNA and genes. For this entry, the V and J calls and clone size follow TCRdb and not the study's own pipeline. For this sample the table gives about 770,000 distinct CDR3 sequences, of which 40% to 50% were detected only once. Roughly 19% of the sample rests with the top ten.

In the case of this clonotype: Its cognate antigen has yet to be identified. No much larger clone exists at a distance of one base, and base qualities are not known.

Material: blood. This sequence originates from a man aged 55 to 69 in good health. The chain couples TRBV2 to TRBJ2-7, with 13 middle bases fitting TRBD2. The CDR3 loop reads CASRATSGGGNEQYF. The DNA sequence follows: TGTGCCAGCAGAGCTACTAGCGGGGGGGGCAACGAGCAGTACTTC.